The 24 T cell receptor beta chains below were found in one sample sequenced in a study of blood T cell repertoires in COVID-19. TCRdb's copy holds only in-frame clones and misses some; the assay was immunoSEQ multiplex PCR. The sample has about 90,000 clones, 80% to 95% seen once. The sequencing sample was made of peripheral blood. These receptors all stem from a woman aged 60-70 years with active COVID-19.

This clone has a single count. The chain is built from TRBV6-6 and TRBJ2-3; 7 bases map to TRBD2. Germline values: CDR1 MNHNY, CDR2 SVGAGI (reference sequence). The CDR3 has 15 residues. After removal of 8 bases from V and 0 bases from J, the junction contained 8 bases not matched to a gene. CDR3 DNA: TGTGCCAGCCCTCCTAGCGGCGCTAGCACAGATACGCAGTATTTT. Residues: CASPPSGASTDTQYF.

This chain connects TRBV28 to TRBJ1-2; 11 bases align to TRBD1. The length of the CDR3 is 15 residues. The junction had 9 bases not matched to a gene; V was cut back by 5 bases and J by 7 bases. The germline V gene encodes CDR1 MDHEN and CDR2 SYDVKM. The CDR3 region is CASSTSGQGASGYTF. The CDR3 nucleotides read TGTGCCAGCAGTACGTCTGGACAGGGGGCTAGTGGCTACACCTTC.

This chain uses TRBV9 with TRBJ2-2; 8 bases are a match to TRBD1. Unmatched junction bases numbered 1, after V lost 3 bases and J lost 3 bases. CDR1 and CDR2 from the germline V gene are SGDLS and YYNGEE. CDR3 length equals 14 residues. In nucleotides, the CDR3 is TGTGCCAGCAGCGGGACAGGGTACACCGGGGAGCTGTTTTTT. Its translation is CASSGTGYTGELFF.

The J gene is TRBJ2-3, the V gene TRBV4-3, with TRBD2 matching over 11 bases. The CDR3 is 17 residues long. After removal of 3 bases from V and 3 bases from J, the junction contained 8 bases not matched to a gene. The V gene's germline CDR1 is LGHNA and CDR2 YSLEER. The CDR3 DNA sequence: TGCGCCAGCAGCCAGGGACTAGCGGTTGTTGAAACAGATACGCAGTATTTT. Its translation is CASSQGLAVVETDTQYF.

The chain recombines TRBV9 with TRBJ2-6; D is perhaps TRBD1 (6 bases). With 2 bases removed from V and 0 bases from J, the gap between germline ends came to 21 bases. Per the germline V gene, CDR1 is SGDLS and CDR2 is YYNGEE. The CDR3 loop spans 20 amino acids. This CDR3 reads CASSVSTGTPSLSGANVLTF. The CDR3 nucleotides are TGTGCCAGCAGCGTGTCCACCGGGACACCGTCCCTCTCTGGGGCCAACGTCCTGACTTTC.

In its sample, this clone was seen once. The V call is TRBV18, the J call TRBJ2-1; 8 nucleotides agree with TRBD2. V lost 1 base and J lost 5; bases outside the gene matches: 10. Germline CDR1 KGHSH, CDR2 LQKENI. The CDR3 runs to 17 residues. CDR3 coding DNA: TGTGCCAGCTCACCACGTTCACCGGGACTAGGAGACAATGAGCAGTTCTTC. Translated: CASSPRSPGLGDNEQFF.

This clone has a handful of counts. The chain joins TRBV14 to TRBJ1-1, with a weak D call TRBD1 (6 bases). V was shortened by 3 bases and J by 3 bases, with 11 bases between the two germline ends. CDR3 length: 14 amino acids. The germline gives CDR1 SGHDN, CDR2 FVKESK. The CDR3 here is CASSHTGWDTEAFF. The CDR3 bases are TGTGCCAGCAGCCACACAGGGTGGGACACTGAAGCTTTCTTT.

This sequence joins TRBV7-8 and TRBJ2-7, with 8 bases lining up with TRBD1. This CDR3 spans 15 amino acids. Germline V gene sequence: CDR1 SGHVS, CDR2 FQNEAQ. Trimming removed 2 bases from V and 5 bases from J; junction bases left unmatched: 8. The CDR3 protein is CASSLLDRGSHEQYF. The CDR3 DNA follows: TGTGCCAGCAGCTTATTAGACAGGGGCAGTCACGAGCAGTACTTC. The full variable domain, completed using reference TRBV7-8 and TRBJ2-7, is GAGVSQSPRYKVAKRGQDVALRCDPISGHVSLFWYQQALGQGPEFLTYFQNEAQLDKSGLPSDRFFAERPEGSVSTLKIQRTQQEDSAVYLCASSLLDRGSHEQYFGPGTRLTVT.

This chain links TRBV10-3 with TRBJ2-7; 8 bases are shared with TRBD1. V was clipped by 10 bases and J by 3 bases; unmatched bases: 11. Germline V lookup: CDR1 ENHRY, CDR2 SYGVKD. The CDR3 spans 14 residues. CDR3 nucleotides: TGTGCCAGCAGGGAGACAGGACAGGGCTACGAGCAGTACTTC. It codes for CASRETGQGYEQYF.

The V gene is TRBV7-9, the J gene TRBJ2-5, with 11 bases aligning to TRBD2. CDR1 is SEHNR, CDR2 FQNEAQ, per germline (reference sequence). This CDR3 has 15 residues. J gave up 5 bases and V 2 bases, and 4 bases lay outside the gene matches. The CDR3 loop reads CASSLLSSGRETQYF. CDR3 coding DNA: TGTGCCAGCAGCTTACTGTCTAGCGGGAGGGAGACCCAGTACTTC.

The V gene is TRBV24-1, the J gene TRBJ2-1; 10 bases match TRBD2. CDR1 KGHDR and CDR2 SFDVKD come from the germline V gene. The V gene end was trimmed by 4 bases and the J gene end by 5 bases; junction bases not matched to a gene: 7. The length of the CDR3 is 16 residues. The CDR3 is CATSDAGTSANNEQFF. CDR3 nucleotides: TGTGCCACCAGTGACGCCGGGACTAGCGCCAACAATGAGCAGTTCTTC.

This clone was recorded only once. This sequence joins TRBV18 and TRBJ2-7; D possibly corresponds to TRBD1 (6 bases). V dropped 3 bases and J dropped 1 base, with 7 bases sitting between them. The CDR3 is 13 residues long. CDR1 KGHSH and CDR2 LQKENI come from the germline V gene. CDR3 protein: CASSPQGSYEQYF. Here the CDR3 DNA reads TGTGCCAGCTCACCCCAGGGGTCCTACGAGCAGTACTTC.

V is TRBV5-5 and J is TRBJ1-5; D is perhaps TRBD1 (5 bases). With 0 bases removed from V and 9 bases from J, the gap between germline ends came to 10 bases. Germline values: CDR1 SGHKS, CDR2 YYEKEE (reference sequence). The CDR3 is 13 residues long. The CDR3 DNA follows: TGTGCCAGCAGCTTGGTTGGGGGAGGGCCCCAGCATTTT. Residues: CASSLVGGGPQHF.

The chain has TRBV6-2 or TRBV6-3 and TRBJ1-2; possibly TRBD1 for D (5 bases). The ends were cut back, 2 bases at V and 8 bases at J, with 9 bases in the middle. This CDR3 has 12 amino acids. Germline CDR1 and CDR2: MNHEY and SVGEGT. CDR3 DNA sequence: TGTGCCAGCAGTTACGACAGTAGAGGCTACACCTTC. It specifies CASSYDSRGYTF.

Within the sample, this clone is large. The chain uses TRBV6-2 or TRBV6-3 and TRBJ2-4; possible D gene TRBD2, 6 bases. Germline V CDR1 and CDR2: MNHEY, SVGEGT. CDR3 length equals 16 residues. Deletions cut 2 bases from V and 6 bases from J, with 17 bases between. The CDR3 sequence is CASSYGGGGTGNIQYF. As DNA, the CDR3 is TGTGCCAGCAGTTACGGGGGAGGAGGGACGGGAAACATTCAGTACTTC.

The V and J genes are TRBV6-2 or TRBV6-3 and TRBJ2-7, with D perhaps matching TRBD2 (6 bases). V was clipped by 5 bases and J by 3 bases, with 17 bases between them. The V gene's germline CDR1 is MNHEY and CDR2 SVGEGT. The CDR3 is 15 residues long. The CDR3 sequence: CASSMGRDGNYEQYF. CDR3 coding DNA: TGTGCCAGCAGTATGGGGCGGGACGGAAACTACGAGCAGTACTTC.

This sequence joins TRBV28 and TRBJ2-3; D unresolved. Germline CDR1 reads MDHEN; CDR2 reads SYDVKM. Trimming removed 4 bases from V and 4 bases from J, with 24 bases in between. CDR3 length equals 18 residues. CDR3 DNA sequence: TGTGCCAGCAGTTACCCTATCTTTGGAGAAAATCGTGCAGATACGCAGTATTTT. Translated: CASSYPIFGENRADTQYF.

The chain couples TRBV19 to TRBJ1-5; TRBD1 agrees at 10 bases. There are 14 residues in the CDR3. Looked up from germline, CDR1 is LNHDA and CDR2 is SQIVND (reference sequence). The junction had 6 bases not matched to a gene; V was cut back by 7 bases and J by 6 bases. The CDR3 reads CASTRDRGGQPQHF. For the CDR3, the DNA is TGTGCCAGTACCAGGGACAGGGGCGGTCAGCCCCAGCATTTT.

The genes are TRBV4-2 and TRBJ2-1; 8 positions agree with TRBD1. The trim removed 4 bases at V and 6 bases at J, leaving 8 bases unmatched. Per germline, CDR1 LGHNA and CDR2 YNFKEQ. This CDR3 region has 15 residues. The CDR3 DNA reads TGTGCCAGCAGCCCCCTGGACAGGGATGGCAATGAGCAGTTCTTC. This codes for CASSPLDRDGNEQFF.

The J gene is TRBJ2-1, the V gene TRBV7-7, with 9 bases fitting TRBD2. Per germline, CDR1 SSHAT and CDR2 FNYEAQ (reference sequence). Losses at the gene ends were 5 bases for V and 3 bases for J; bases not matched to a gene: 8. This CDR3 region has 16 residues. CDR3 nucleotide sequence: TGTGCCAGCAGCCCCGGGGCGGGGGGGAACTACAATGAGCAGTTCTTC. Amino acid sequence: CASSPGAGGNYNEQFF.

The CDR3: CASSPRGDVREKLFF. The DNA for the CDR3 is TGTGCCAGCAGTCCACGGGGGGACGTTCGTGAAAAACTGTTTTTT. The chain recombines TRBV25-1 with TRBJ1-4; possibly TRBD1 for D (5 bases). The CDR3 spans 15 residues. Trimming stripped 5 bases from V and 7 bases from J, with 17 bases between. CDR1 and CDR2 from the germline V gene are MGHDK and SYGVNS.

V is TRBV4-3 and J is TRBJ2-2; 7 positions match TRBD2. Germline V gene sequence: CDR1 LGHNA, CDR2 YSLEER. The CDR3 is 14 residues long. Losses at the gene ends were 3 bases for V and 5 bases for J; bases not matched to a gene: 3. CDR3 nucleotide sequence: TGCGCCAGCAGCCAGGGACTACCAACCGGGGAGCTGTTTTTT. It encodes CASSQGLPTGELFF.

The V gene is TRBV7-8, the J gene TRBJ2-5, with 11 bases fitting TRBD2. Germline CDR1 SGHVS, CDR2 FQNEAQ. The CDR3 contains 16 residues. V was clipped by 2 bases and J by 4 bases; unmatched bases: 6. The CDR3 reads CASSLTSSGGRETQYF. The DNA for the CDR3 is TGTGCCAGCAGCTTAACGTCTAGCGGGGGGAGAGAGACCCAGTACTTC. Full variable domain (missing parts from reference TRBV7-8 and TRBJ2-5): GAGVSQSPRYKVAKRGQDVALRCDPISGHVSLFWYQQALGQGPEFLTYFQNEAQLDKSGLPSDRFFAERPEGSVSTLKIQRTQQEDSAVYLCASSLTSSGGRETQYFGPGTRLLVL.

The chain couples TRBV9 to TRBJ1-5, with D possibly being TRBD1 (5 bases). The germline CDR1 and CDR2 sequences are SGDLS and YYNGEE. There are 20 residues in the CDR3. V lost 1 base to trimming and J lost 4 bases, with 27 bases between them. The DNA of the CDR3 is TGTGCCAGCAGCGTACGGTTTCGGATTCCCGTCAGGGCTCCTAATCAGCCCCAGCATTTT. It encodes CASSVRFRIPVRAPNQPQHF.